This record covers a single T cell receptor (beta chain). The sample comes from a study of blood T cells in healthy people across ages. Each donor was a healthy Caucasian individual from Russia, aged 6 to 90. The CDR3 is made up of 15 amino acids. Trimming left V 7 bases short and J 8 bases short, with 18 bases between. Per the germline V gene, CDR1 is MNHEY and CDR2 is SVGAGI. A sample-barcoded 5' primer and a J-beta primer mix were used in a second PCR of roughly 6 to 11 cycles. Every sample gave at least 3 million paired-end reads containing CDR3. MiXCR, run by TCRdb on the 5' RACE reads, gives a single entry per CDR3 protein. The sample records approximately 850,000 distinct CDR3 sequences, approximately 44% being singletons.

This sequence was found in a man in his sixties in good health. Sequenced: blood. The J gene is TRBJ1-6, the V gene TRBV6-5, with D possibly being TRBD1 (6 bases). This chain's CDR3 is CASMRGAGIDSPLHF. Written as DNA, the CDR3 is TGTGCCAGCATGCGGGGGGCGGGGATCGATTCACCCCTCCACTTT.